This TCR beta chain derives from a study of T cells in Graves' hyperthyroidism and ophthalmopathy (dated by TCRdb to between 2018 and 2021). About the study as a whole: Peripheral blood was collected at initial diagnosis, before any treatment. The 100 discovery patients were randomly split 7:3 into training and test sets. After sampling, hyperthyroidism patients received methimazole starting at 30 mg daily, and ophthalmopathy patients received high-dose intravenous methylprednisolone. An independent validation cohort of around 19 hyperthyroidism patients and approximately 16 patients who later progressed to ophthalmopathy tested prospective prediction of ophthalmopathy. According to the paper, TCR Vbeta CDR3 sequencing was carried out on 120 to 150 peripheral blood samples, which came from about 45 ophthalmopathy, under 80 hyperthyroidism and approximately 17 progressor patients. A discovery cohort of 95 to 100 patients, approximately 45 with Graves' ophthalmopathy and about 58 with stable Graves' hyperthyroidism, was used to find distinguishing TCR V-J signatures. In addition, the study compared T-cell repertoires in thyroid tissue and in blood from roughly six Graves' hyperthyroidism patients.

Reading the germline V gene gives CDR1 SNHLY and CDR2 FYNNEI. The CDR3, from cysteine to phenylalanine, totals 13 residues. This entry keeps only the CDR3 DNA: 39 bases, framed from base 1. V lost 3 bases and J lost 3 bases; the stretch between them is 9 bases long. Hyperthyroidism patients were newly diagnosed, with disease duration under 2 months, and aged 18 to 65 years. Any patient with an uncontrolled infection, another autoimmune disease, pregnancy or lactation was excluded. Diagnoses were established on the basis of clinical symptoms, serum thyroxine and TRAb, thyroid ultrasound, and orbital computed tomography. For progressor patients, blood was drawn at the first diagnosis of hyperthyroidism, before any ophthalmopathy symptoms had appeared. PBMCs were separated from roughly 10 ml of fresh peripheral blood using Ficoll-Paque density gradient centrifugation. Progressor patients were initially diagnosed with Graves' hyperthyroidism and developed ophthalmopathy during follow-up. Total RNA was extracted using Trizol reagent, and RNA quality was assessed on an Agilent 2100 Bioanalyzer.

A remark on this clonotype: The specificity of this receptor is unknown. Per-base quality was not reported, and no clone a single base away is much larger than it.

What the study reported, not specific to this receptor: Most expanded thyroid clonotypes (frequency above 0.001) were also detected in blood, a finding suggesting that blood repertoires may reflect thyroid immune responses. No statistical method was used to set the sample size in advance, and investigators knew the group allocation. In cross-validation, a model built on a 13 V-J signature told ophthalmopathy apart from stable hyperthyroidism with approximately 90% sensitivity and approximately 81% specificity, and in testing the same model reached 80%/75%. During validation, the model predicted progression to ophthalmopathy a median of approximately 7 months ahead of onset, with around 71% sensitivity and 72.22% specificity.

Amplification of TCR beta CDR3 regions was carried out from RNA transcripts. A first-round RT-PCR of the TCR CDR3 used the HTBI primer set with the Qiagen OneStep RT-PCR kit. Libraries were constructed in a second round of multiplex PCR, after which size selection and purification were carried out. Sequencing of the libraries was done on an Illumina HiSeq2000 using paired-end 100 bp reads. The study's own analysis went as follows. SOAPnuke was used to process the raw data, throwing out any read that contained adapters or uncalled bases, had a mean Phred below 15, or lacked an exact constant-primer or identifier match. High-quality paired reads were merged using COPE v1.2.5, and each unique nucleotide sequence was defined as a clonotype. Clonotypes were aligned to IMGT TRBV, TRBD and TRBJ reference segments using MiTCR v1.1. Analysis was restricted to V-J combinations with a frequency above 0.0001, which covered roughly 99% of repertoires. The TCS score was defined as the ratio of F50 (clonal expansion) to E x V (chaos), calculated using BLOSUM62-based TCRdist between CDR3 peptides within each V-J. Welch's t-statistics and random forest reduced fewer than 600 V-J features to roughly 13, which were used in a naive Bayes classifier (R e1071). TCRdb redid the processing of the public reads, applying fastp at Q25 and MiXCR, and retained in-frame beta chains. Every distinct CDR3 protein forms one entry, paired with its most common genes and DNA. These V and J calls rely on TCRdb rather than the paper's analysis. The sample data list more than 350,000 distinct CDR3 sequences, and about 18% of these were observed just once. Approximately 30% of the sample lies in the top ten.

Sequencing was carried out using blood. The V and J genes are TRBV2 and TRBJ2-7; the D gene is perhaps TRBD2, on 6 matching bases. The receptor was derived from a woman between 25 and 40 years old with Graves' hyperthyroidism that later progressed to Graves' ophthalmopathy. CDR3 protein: CASSDYGSYEQYF. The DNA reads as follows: TGTGCCAGCAGTGATTACGGGAGCTACGAGCAGTACTTC.